A few counts support the clone carrying this T cell receptor (beta chain). The sample belongs to a study of blood T cells in healthy people across ages. A second roughly 7 to 11 cycle PCR used barcoded and J-beta primers. TCRdb passed the 5' RACE reads through MiXCR, listing each CDR3 protein once. The sample yields roughly 800,000 distinct CDR3 sequences, 20% to 25% seen once. CDR3 length equals 15 residues. Per germline, CDR1 LGHNA and CDR2 YSLEER. A further study also used this sample, focusing on T cells of mothers and their children.

This sequence joins TRBV4-3 and TRBJ2-5; TRBD1 agrees at 7 bases. The end of the DNA aligns better with TRBJ2-1, so the J call may be wrong. The sample taken for sequencing was blood. The clonotype was recovered from a boy between 10 and 17 years old in good health. The CDR3 spells CASSPQGDPYNEQFF. The CDR3 DNA reads TGCGCCAGCAGCCCCCAGGGGGACCCATACAATGAGCAGTTCTTC.